This TCR beta chain was observed in a study of blood T cell repertoires in COVID-19. CDR3 length: 14 residues. V lost 2 bases, J lost 5 bases, and 12 bases lay in between. Germline values: CDR1 SQVTM, CDR2 ANQGSEA. Assay used: immunoSEQ multiplex PCR; TCRdb lists only in-frame clones, some missing. The profile covers approximately 220,000 clones, with over 80% appearing a single time and approximately 2.8% taken by the ten largest. Participants were placed into cohorts based on the clinical history they reported. The V call is TRBV29-1, the J call TRBJ2-2, with D possibly TRBD1 on 5 matching bases. The clonotype comes from a young woman with acute COVID-19. Specimen: PBMCs or T cells enriched from blood (not recorded which). The CDR3 loop reads CSVETGFWTGELFF. DNA of the CDR3: TGCAGCGTTGAAACAGGTTTTTGGACCGGGGAGCTGTTTTTT.